This T cell receptor (beta chain) is from a study of T cells in Graves' hyperthyroidism and ophthalmopathy. The hyperthyroidism patients had all been newly diagnosed, and their disease duration was under 2 months. Their ages ranged from 18 to 65 years. A patient was excluded if there was uncontrolled infection, other autoimmune disease, pregnancy or lactation. Amplified regions were TCR beta CDR3 sequences from RNA transcripts. The primer set for the first-round RT-PCR of the TCR CDR3 was HTBI. One entry per CDR3 protein, called by TCRdb with MiXCR from the multiplex PCR reads. This table holds a few hundred thousand distinct CDR3 sequences, around 25% found once. This clonotype was counted between two and nine times. What it binds is unknown. Trimming removed 10 bases from V and 10 bases from J, with 20 bases in between. CDR3 size: 14 residues. Germline V gene sequence: CDR1 MNHNS, CDR2 SASEGT. The study's findings and limits: Expanded thyroid clonotypes (above 0.001) were mostly also found in blood.

The sequenced sample was blood. The chain employs TRBV6-1 and TRBJ1-6, with D tentatively TRBD1 (5 bases). The receptor was isolated from a middle-aged man with Graves' hyperthyroidism. The CDR3 nucleotides read TGTGCCATCCTTTCTTTAACCAGGGACTCACCCCTCCACTTT. It is translated as CAILSLTRDSPLHF.